This T cell receptor (beta chain) was obtained from a study of response to subunit inactivated influenza vaccine. This clonotype was seen a few times. Its target is not known. A single record per CDR3 protein comes from TCRdb applying MiXCR to the RT-PCR reads. Among roughly 760,000 distinct CDR3 sequences listed, about 20% were seen once. Germline CDR1 MDHEN, CDR2 SYDVKM. The V segment lost 7 bases and the J segment 2 bases; nucleotides outside the gene matches: 20. The CDR3 is 20 amino acids. Study findings and constraints: It was suggested by the authors that few new T cells are recruited by each seasonal influenza vaccination.

The rearrangement joins TRBV28 to TRBJ1-6, with 7 nucleotides matching TRBD1. Source: PBMCs from blood, taken more than 4 days after vaccination. This clonotype originated in a man aged 50-60 years who received an inactivated influenza vaccine. In nucleotides, the CDR3 is TGTGCCAGCACCTCCCCTTTTCTTCCTTGGACAGGAGCCTATAATTCACCCCTCCACTTT. Protein product: CASTSPFLPWTGAYNSPLHF. The full variable domain, with the rest looked up from reference TRBV28 and TRBJ1-6, is DVKVTQSSRYLVKRTGEKVFLECVQDMDHENMFWYRQDPGLGLRLIYFSYDVKMKEKGDIPEGYSVSREKKERFSLILESASTNQTSMYLCASTSPFLPWTGAYNSPLHFGNGTRLTVT.